These 24 T cell receptor beta chains were all obtained from the same sample, sequenced in a study of T-cell memory formation after mild COVID-19 (TCRdb year 2021). Preparation of the library involved 5' RACE. These reads were obtained on an Illumina NovaSeq 6000. TCRdb cleaned the public reads at Q25 with fastp, built clones with MiXCR and kept in-frame beta chains. Rows are unified per CDR3 protein, each entry keeping the most common DNA and genes. The sample profile shows about 13,000 distinct CDR3 sequences; about 17% of them were found once. Under 60% of the sample is held by the ten biggest clonotypes. Sequenced material: PBMCs or a T cell subset sorted from them (not recorded which). These receptors were obtained from a young man who had mild COVID-19 (a few samples of this study predate the infection). The sample titles of this study are shuffled in the database, so cell type and time point are left out; the donor was told from shared clones.

This clonotype has just a few counts. The chain combines TRBV20-1 with TRBJ2-3, with TRBD1 matching over 7 bases. V trimming: 4 bases; J trimming: 0 bases; junction bases outside the gene matches: 7. CDR3 length: 15 residues. Germline V gene lookup returns CDR1 DFQATT and CDR2 SNEGSKA (reference sequence). The CDR3 reads CSATIDRASTDTQYF. Here the CDR3 DNA reads TGCAGTGCTACCATTGACAGGGCGAGCACAGATACGCAGTATTTT.

This clonotype was seen more than once but under ten times. V is TRBV7-6 and J is TRBJ2-7; the D gene is possibly TRBD1 (5 bases). CDR3 length: 15 residues. The V end was cut by 1 base, the J end by 2 bases, with 12 bases between. Germline values: CDR1 SGHVS, CDR2 FNYEAQ. The CDR3 sequence: CASSLESGYAYEQYF. The CDR3 DNA follows: TGTGCCAGCAGCTTAGAGTCAGGGTATGCCTACGAGCAGTACTTC.

This clonotype appeared many times. The chain has TRBV5-1 and TRBJ2-7, with a tentative D call TRBD1 (6 bases). CDR1 and CDR2 (germline): SGHRS, YFSETQ. V was clipped by 4 bases and J by 7 bases, with 21 bases between them. This CDR3 contains 15 residues. Written as DNA, the CDR3 is TGCGCCAGCAGCCTTGGGGACACCCCGACGGGGGAGCAGTACGTC. It specifies CASSLGDTPTGEQYV.

This clonotype was recorded at least ten times. This chain links TRBV7-9 with TRBJ1-5; D may be TRBD1 (6 bases). CDR1 is SEHNR and CDR2 is FQNEAQ in the germline V gene (reference sequence). The CDR3 covers 15 residues. V lost 5 bases and J lost 0, with 11 bases in between. CDR3 amino acids: CASSEGGSSNQPQHF. The CDR3 nucleotides are TGTGCCAGCAGCGAGGGGGGAAGTAGCAATCAGCCCCAGCATTTT.

This clonotype was counted only a few times. V gene TRBV7-7 combines with J gene TRBJ2-5, with no clear D. Trimming took 6 bases from V and 5 from J, leaving 13 bases between them. The CDR3 is 13 residues long. Germline lookup yields CDR1 SSHAT and CDR2 FNYEAQ (reference sequence). CDR3 in amino acids: CASRQDARETQYF. The CDR3 nucleotides read TGTGCCAGCAGGCAGGACGCCCGGGAGACCCAGTACTTC.

This clonotype was counted at least ten times. V gene TRBV5-1 combines with J gene TRBJ2-1, with unresolved D. V lost 0 bases and J 9 bases, leaving 7 bases between the germline ends. The CDR3 has 12 amino acids. The V gene's germline CDR1 is SGHRS and CDR2 YFSETQ. The CDR3: CASSLEGGEQFF. The CDR3, as DNA: TGCGCCAGCAGCTTGGAGGGCGGTGAGCAGTTCTTC.

Concerning this clonotype itself: At one of its ends the junction is not consistent with the germline gene, which may arise from a read error. The chain has TRBV7-9 and TRBJ1-1, with TRBD1 matching 8 bases. CDR3 length: 15 residues. Germline assignment: CDR1 SEHNR and CDR2 FQNEAQ (reference sequence). In DNA form, the CDR3 reads TGTGACAGCAGCTCACGGACAGGGTGGAACACTGAAGCTTTCTTT. The encoded protein is CDSSSRTGWNTEAFF.

The CDR3 reads CAINGDSGDDETQYF. In nucleotides, the CDR3 is TGTGCCATCAATGGGGATAGCGGGGATGACGAGACCCAGTACTTC. The rearrangement uses TRBV10-3 and TRBJ2-5; 8 nucleotides match TRBD2. Looked up from germline, CDR1 is ENHRY and CDR2 is SYGVKD. This CDR3 comprises 15 residues. V trimming: 7 bases; J trimming: 5 bases; junction bases outside the gene matches: 12.

V gene TRBV2 combines with J gene TRBJ2-7; D might be TRBD1 (6 bases). Trimming pared 5 bases from V and 5 bases from J, leaving 13 bases between. The CDR3 runs to 13 residues. Per the germline V gene, CDR1 is SNHLY and CDR2 is FYNNEI. The CDR3 is CASSLRQADEQYF. For the CDR3, the DNA is TGTGCCAGCAGTCTCCGACAGGCCGACGAGCAGTACTTC.

This clonotype was counted ten times or more. The J gene is TRBJ1-5, the V gene TRBV12-3 or TRBV12-4; 7 nucleotides match TRBD1. Losses at the gene ends were 6 bases for V and 0 bases for J; bases not matched to a gene: 5. The CDR3 is made up of 15 amino acids. CDR3: CASSSTGYSNQPQHF. The CDR3 DNA is TGTGCCAGCAGCTCGACAGGGTATAGCAATCAGCCCCAGCATTTT.

The chain employs TRBV7-2 and TRBJ2-7; D might be TRBD1 (5 bases). CDR1 is SGHTA and CDR2 is FQGNSA in the germline V gene. CDR3 size: 13 residues. The germline V and J ends were trimmed by 5 bases and 4 bases, with 12 bases remaining between them. The chain's CDR3 is CASSIGHLYEQYV. CDR3 nucleotide sequence: TGTGCCAGCAGCATCGGACACCTATACGAGCAGTACGTC.

This clonotype was seen repeatedly, ten times or more. The CDR3 reads CASSYGYNEQFF. CDR3 coding DNA: TGTGCCAGCAGCTACGGGTACAATGAGCAGTTCTTC. The chain has TRBV7-9 and TRBJ2-1, with D unresolved. Looked up from germline, CDR1 is SEHNR and CDR2 is FQNEAQ (reference sequence). This CDR3 is built from 12 residues. The germline V and J ends were trimmed by 4 bases and 4 bases, with 5 bases remaining between them.

This clonotype has ten or more counts. The rearrangement joins TRBV9 to TRBJ2-1, with 8 bases fitting TRBD2. The V segment lost 0 bases and the J segment 4 bases; nucleotides outside the gene matches: 6. The CDR3 has 16 amino acids. Germline CDR1 is SGDLS and CDR2 is YYNGEE. The CDR3 reads CASSVGGGGKYNEQFF. The CDR3 nucleotides are TGTGCCAGCAGCGTAGGTGGCGGGGGGAAATACAATGAGCAGTTCTTC.

This CDR3 is CASSPRGTSNYGYTF. Written as DNA, the CDR3 is TGCGCCAGCAGCCCCAGGGGAACCTCTAACTATGGCTACACCTTC. V is TRBV5-1 and J is TRBJ1-2; perhaps TRBD1 as D (6 bases). V lost 4 bases and J lost 0, with 13 bases in between. The CDR3 consists of 15 residues. Germline V gene sequence: CDR1 SGHRS, CDR2 YFSETQ.

This clonotype came up a few times. This chain joins TRBV5-8 and TRBJ1-6; D remains unclear. The germline V gene has CDR1 SGHTS and CDR2 YDEGEE. CDR3 length: 17 residues. V shed 0 bases and J shed 8 bases, with 18 bases lying between them. The CDR3 sequence: CASSLGSRAEAHSPLHF. As DNA, the CDR3 is TGTGCCAGCAGCTTGGGCAGTAGGGCGGAAGCACATTCACCCCTCCACTTT.

This clonotype was found a few times. J is TRBJ2-1 and V is TRBV6-2 or TRBV6-3; 11 bases map to TRBD2. Losses at the gene ends were 11 bases for V and 4 bases for J; bases not matched to a gene: 4. The germline V gene encodes CDR1 MNHEY and CDR2 SVGEGT. The CDR3 contains 13 residues. The CDR3 sequence is CASRLAGYNEQFF. As DNA, the CDR3 is TGTGCCTCCAGACTAGCGGGGTACAATGAGCAGTTCTTC.

This clonotype was seen ten or more times. The rearrangement uses TRBV9 and TRBJ2-5, with TRBD2 matching over 8 bases. With 4 bases clipped from V and 5 bases from J, the junction kept 16 bases outside the gene matches. Germline V CDR1 and CDR2: SGDLS, YYNGEE. The CDR3 length is 17 residues. The CDR3 here is CASSYHTSAGGWETQYF. The CDR3 nucleotides are TGTGCCAGCAGCTATCACACTAGCGCGGGGGGCTGGGAGACCCAGTACTTC.

This clonotype was recorded at least ten times. Its ends do not fully match the called genes, so a read error is possible. J is TRBJ2-3 and V is TRBV6-2 or TRBV6-3, with TRBD2 identical over 7 bases. This CDR3 is 17 amino acids long. The germline gives CDR1 MNHEY, CDR2 SVGEGT. In DNA, the CDR3 is TGTGTCAGCAGTTACTCGGGGACGGCGGGGGGCACAGATACGCAGTATTTT. Translating gives CVSSYSGTAGGTDTQYF.

The V gene is TRBV5-1, the J gene TRBJ1-1; D gene ambiguous. CDR1 SGHRS and CDR2 YFSETQ come from the germline V gene. This CDR3 comprises 16 residues. V lost 0 bases, J lost 1 base, and 13 bases lay in between. DNA of the CDR3: TGCGCCAGCAGCTTGGGACGGGCGTTCTCGAACACTGAAGCTTTCTTT. Encoded protein: CASSLGRAFSNTEAFF.

The rearrangement links TRBV7-9 to TRBJ2-5; 9 bases are a match to TRBD1. Germline lookup yields CDR1 SEHNR and CDR2 FQNEAQ (reference sequence). The CDR3 is 16 residues long. The trim removed 3 bases at V and 5 bases at J, leaving 10 bases unmatched. This CDR3 reads CASSFRITGGGETQYF. CDR3 coding DNA: TGTGCCAGCAGCTTCCGTATTACAGGGGGCGGGGAGACCCAGTACTTC. The full variable domain, with the rest looked up from reference TRBV7-9 and TRBJ2-5, is DTGVSQNPRHKITKRGQNVTFRCDPISEHNRLYWYRQTLGQGPEFLTYFQNEAQLEKSRLLSDRFSAERPKGSFSTLEIQRTEQGDSAMYLCASSFRITGGGETQYFGPGTRLLVL.

This clonotype appeared a few times. The V call is TRBV28, the J call TRBJ1-1; D is unresolved. This CDR3 is 16 amino acids long. Trimming stripped 0 bases from V and 1 base from J, with 12 bases between. The germline V gene encodes CDR1 MDHEN and CDR2 SYDVKM. CDR3 in amino acids: CASSLCPIDGNTEAFF. The CDR3 region has the DNA TGTGCCAGCAGTTTATGCCCGATAGACGGGAACACTGAAGCTTTCTTT.

The table lists this clonotype with a few counts. The chain combines TRBV19 with TRBJ1-5, with D perhaps matching TRBD1 (5 bases). Germline V lookup: CDR1 LNHDA, CDR2 SQIVND (reference sequence). The germline V and J ends were trimmed by 3 bases and 4 bases, with 10 bases remaining between them. This CDR3 is built from 14 residues. The CDR3 loop is CASSMRGGNQPQHF. The CDR3, as DNA: TGTGCCAGTAGTATGAGGGGAGGTAATCAGCCCCAGCATTTT.

This clonotype occurred many times. The rearrangement links TRBV7-9 to TRBJ1-1; the D is unclear. The CDR3 has 21 residues. Germline lookup yields CDR1 SEHNR and CDR2 FQNEAQ (reference sequence). Trimming shortened V by 3 bases and J by 1 base, and 30 bases separated the two germline ends. The CDR3 is CASSFSQPAAPFRVPNTEAFF. The CDR3 region has the DNA TGTGCCAGCAGCTTTAGTCAGCCAGCAGCCCCTTTCCGGGTCCCGAACACTGAAGCTTTCTTT.

The gene calls are TRBV6-5 and TRBJ2-7; 8 bases match TRBD1. The germline V gene encodes CDR1 MNHEY and CDR2 SVGAGI. Unmatched junction bases numbered 8, after V lost 0 bases and J lost 7 bases. This CDR3 is 15 amino acids long. CDR3 loop: CASSYSSTGAGEQYF. The DNA of the CDR3 is TGTGCCAGCAGTTACTCTTCGACAGGGGCTGGGGAGCAGTACTTC.